This TCR beta chain was identified in a study of T cells after yellow fever vaccination. For this clonotype: Its target is unknown.

Via MiXCR, TCRdb re-called the 5' RACE reads, giving one row per CDR3 protein. The sample yields some 170,000 distinct CDR3 sequences, about a tenth seen once. The V gene's germline CDR1 is SGHDN and CDR2 FVKESK. The CDR3 is made up of 13 amino acids. V lost 3 bases and J 8 bases, leaving 11 bases between the germline ends. Broader study findings: High-abundance clonotypes from the bulk population could contaminate FACS-sorted repertoires.

The source of this sequence is a man younger than 35 who received the YFV17D yellow fever vaccine. Material: CD8+ T cells sorted from PBMCs, obtained 45 days after the yellow fever booster vaccination. The chain recombines TRBV14 with TRBJ2-1, with a weak D call TRBD1 (5 bases). CDR3 sequence (DNA): TGTGCCAGCAGCCATGGGGCTAGACATGAGCAGTTCTTC. It encodes CASSHGARHEQFF.